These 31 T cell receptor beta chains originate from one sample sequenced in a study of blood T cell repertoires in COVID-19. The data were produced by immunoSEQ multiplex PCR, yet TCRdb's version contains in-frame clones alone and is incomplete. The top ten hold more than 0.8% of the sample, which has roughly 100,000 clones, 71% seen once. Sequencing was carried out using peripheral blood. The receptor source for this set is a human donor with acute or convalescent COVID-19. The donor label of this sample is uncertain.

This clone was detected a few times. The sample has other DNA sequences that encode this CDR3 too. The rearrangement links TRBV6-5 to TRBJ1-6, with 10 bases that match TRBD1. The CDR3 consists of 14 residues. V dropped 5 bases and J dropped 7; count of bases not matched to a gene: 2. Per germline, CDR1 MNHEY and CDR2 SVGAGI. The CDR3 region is CASSPGQGNSPLHF. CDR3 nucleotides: TGTGCCAGCAGTCCGGGACAGGGGAATTCACCCCTCCACTTT.

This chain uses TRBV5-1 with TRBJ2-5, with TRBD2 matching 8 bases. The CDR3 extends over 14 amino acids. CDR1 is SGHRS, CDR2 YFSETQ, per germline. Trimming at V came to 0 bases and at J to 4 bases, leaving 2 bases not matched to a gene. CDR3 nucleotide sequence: TGCGCCAGCAGCTTGGTAGCGGGGCGAGAGACCCAGTACTTC. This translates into CASSLVAGRETQYF.

The CDR3 protein is CASSMVRGTDTQYF. The CDR3 region has the DNA TGTGCCAGTAGTATGGTCAGGGGGACAGATACGCAGTATTTT. The J gene is TRBJ2-3, the V gene TRBV19, with TRBD1 matching 7 bases. CDR3 length: 14 amino acids. The germline CDR1 and CDR2 sequences are LNHDA and SQIVND (reference sequence). V was clipped by 3 bases and J by 3 bases; unmatched bases: 3.

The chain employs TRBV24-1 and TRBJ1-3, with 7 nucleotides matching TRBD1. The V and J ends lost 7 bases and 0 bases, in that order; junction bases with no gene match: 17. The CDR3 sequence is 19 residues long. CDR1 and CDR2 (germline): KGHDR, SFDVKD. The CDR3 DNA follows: TGTGCCACCAGGGAATACACCCGGCGGACAGGCCGCTCTGGAAACACCATATATTTT. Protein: CATREYTRRTGRSGNTIYF.

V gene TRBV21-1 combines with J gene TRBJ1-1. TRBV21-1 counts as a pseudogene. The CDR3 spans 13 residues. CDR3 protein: CASSKFPVGGGFF. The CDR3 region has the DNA TGTGCCAGCAGCAAATTTCCGGTCGGGGGTGGTTTCTTT.

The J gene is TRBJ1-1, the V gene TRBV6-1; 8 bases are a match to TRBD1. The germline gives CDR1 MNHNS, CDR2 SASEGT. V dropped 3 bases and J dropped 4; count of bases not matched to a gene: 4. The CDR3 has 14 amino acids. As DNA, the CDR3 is TGTGCCAGCAGTGATCCAGGGGGCGGCACTGAAGCTTTCTTT. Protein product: CASSDPGGGTEAFF.

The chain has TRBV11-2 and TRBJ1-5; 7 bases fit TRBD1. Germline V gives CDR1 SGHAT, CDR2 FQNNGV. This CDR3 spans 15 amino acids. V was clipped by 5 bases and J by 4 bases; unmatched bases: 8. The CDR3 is CASSADRTSNQPQHF. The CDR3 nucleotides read TGTGCCAGCAGCGCGGACAGGACCTCAAATCAGCCCCAGCATTTT.

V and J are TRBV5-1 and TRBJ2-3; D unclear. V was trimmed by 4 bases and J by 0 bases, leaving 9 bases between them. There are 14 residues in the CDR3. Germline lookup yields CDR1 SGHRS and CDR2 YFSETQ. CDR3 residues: CASSRGPSTDTQYF. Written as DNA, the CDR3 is TGCGCCAGCAGCCGCGGCCCTAGCACAGATACGCAGTATTTT.

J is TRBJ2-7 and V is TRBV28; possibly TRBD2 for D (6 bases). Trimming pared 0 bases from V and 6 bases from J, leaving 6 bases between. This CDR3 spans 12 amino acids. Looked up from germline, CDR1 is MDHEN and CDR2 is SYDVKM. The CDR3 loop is CASSLWGGEQYF. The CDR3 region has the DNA TGTGCCAGCAGTTTATGGGGGGGCGAGCAGTACTTC.

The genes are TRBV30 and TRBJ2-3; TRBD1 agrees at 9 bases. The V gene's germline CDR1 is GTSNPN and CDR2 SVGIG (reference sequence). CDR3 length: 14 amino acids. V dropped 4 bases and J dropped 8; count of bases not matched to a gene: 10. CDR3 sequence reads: CAWKGTGFFGTQYF. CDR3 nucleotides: TGTGCCTGGAAGGGGACAGGGTTTTTTGGTACGCAGTATTTT.

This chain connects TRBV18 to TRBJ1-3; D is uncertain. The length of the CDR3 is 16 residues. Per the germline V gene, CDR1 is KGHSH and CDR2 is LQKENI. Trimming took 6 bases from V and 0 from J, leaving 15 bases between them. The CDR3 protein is CASSRQSGISGNTIYF. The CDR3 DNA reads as TGTGCCAGCTCGCGGCAATCGGGGATCTCTGGAAACACCATATATTTT.

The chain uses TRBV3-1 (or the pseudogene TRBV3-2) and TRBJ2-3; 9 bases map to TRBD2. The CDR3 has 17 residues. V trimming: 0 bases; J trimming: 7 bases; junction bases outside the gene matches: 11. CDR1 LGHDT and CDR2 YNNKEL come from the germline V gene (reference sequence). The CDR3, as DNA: TGTGCCAGCAGCCAAGATCAACGGCGGGGGGGCAGGAATACGCAGTATTTT. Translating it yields CASSQDQRRGGRNTQYF.

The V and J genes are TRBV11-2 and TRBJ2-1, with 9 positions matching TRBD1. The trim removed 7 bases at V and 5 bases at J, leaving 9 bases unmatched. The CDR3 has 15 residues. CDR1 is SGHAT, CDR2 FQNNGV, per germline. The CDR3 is CASTLSGTGHNEQFF. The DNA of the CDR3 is TGTGCCAGCACCCTGTCCGGGACAGGGCACAATGAGCAGTTCTTC.

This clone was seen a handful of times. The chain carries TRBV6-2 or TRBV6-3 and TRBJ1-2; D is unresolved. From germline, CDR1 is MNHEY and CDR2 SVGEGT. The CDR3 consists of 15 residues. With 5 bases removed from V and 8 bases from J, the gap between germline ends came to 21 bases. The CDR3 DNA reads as TGTGCCAGCAGTAAGCCCCCCTACAGAATTGGCGGCTACACCTTC. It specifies CASSKPPYRIGGYTF.

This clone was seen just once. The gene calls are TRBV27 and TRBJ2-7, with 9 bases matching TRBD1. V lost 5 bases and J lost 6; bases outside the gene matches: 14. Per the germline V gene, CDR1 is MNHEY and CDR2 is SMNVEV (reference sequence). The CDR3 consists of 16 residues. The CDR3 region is CASSLRRGTGWGEQYV. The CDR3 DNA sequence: TGTGCCAGCAGTCTGCGCAGGGGGACAGGGTGGGGCGAGCAGTACGTC.

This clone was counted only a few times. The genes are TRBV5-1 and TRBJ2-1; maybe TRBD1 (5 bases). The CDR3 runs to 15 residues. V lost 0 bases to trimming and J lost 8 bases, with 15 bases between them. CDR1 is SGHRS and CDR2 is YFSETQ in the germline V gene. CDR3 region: CASSLVPGLVDEQFF. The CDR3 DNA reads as TGCGCCAGCAGCTTGGTTCCAGGGCTGGTGGATGAGCAGTTCTTC.

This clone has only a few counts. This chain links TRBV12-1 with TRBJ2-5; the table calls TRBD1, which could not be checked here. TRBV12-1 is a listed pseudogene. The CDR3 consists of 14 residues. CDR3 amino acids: CASSLTGLQETQYF. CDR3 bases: TGTGCCAGCAGCTTGACAGGGCTCCAAGAGACCCAGTACTTC.

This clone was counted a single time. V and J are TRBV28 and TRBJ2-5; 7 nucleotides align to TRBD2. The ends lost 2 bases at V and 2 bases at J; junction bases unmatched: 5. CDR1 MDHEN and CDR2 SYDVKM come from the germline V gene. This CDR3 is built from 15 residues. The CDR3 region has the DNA TGTGCCAGCAGTTTAGGGACTACCACACAAGAGACCCAGTACTTC. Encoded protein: CASSLGTTTQETQYF.

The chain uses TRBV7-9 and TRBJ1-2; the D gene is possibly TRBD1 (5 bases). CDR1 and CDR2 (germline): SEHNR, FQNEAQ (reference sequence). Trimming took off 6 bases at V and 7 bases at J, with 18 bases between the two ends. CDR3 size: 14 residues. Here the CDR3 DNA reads TGTGCCAGCAGTTATGAAGGGGAATTAAGTGGCTACACCTTC. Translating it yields CASSYEGELSGYTF.

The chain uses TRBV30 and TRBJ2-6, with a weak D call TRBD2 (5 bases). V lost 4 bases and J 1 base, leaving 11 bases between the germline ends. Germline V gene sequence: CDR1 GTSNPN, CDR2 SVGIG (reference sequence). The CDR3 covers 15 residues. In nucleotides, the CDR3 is TGTGCCTGGATTAAGACGGGGTCTGGGGCCAACGTCCTGACTTTC. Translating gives CAWIKTGSGANVLTF.

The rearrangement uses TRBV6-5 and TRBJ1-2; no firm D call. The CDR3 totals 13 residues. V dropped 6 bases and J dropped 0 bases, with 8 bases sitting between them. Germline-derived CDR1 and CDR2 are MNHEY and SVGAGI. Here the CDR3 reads CASSRDSNYGYTF. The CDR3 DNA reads TGTGCCAGCAGCCGCGATTCTAACTATGGCTACACCTTC.

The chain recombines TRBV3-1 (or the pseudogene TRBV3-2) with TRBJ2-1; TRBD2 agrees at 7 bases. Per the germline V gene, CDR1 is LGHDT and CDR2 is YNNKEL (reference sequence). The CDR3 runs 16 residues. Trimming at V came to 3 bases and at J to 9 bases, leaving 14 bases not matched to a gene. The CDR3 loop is CASSHSSTSRVGEQFF. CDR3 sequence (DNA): TGTGCCAGCAGCCATTCCTCGACTAGCCGAGTGGGTGAGCAGTTCTTC.

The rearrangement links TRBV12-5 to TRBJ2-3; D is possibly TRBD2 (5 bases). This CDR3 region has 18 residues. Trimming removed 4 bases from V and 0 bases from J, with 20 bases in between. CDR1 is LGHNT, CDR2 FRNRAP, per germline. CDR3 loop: CASGSLLSDLSSTDTQYF. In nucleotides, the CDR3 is TGTGCTAGTGGTTCGCTTTTGTCGGACTTATCTAGCACAGATACGCAGTATTTT.

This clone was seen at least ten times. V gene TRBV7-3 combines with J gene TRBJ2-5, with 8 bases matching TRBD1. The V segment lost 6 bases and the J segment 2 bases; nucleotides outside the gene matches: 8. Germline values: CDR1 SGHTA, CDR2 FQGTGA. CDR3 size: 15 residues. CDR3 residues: CASSQTGGHQETQYF. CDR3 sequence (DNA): TGTGCCAGCAGTCAAACAGGGGGTCATCAAGAGACCCAGTACTTC.

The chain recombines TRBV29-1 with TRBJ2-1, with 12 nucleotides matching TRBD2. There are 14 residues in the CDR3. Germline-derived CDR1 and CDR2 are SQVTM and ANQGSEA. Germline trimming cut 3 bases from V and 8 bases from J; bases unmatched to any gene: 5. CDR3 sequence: CSVELAGGRDEQFF. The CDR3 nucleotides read TGCAGCGTTGAGCTAGCGGGGGGGCGCGATGAGCAGTTCTTC.

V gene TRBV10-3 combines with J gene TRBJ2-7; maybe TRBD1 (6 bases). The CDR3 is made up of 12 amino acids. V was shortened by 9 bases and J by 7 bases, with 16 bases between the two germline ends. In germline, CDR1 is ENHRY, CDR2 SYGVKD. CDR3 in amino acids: CAIRQASGEQYV. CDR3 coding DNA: TGTGCCATTCGACAGGCCTCCGGGGAGCAGTACGTC.

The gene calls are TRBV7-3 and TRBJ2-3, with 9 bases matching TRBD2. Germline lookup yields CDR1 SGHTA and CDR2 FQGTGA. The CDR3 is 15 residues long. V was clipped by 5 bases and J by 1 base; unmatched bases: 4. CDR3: CASSASSGGTDTQYF. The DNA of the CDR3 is TGTGCCAGCAGCGCTTCTAGCGGGGGCACAGATACGCAGTATTTT.

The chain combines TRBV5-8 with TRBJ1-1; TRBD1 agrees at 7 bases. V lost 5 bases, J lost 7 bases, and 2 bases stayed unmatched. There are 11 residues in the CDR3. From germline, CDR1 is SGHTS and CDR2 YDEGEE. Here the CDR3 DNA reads TGTGCCAGCAGTTACAGGGGTGAAGCTTTCTTT. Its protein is CASSYRGEAFF.

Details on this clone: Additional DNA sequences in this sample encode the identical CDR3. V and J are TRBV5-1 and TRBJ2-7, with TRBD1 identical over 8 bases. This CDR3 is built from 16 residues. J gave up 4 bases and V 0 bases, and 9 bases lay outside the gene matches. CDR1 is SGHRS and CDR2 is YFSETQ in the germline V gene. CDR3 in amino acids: CASSLVGGQGSYEQYF. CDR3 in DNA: TGCGCCAGCAGCTTGGTTGGAGGACAGGGTAGTTACGAGCAGTACTTC.

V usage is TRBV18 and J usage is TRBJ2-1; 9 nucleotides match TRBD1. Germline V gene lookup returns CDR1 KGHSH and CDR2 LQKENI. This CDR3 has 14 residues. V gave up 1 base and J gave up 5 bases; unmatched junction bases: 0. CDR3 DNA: TGTGCCAGCTCACCACGACAGGGGGACAATGAGCAGTTCTTC. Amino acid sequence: CASSPRQGDNEQFF.

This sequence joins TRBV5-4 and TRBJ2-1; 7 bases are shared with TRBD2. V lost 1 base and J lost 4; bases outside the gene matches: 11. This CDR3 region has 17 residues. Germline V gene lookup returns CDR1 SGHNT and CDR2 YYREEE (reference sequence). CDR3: CASSLRAWRGGYNEQFF. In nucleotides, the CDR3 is TGTGCCAGCAGCTTGCGTGCTTGGAGGGGAGGGTACAATGAGCAGTTCTTC. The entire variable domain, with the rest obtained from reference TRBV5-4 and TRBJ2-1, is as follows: ETGVTQSPTHLIKTRGQQVTLRCSSQSGHNTVSWYQQALGQGPQFIFQYYREEENGRGNFPPRFSGLQFPNYSSELNVNALELDDSALYLCASSLRAWRGGYNEQFFGPGTRLTVL.